This T cell receptor (beta chain) was retrieved from a study of cytomegalovirus exposure and HLA in healthy donors. Sequencing used immunoSEQ multiplex PCR; TCRdb keeps in-frame clones, though not all of them. The sample holds tens of thousands of clones, approximately 93% seen once. The length of the CDR3 is 16 residues. The germline gives CDR1 SGHDT, CDR2 YYEEEE. Trimming removed 4 bases from V and 4 bases from J; junction bases left unmatched: 8. The clonotype originates from a woman aged 18-35 years in good health and CMV-seronegative. The chain has TRBV5-6 and TRBJ1-2, with 12 bases lining up with TRBD1. Material for sequencing was PBMCs. The CDR3 protein is CASSVPGQGAGYGYTF. The CDR3 DNA sequence: TGTGCCAGCAGCGTCCCGGGACAGGGGGCGGGCTATGGCTACACCTTC.